The clone carrying this TCR beta chain was counted ten times or more. The antigen remains unidentified. The study's library attached unique molecular identifiers to single cDNA molecules. Under the authors' procedure: Samples ranged from about 23,224 to 690,600 TCRs, with a median of 95,638. Via MiXCR, TCRdb re-called the RACE reads, giving one row per CDR3 protein. In this record, the V and J calls reflect TCRdb's handling and not the investigators' own analysis. The sample shows roughly 100,000 distinct CDR3 sequences, approximately 9.7% of them seen only once. The sample belongs to a study of human T cells and chemical hapten exposure. Study results and limitations: Once DPC sensitization occurred, TCRs above 1 in 1000 frequency showed no change.

Described time point: healthy volunteer bleed at 2 weeks. Unseparated into fractions, whole blood served as the source from which total RNA was extracted. The CDR3 sequence is 15 residues long. The germline V and J ends were trimmed by 5 bases and 2 bases, with 16 bases remaining between them. Germline V gene data show CDR1 as SGHTA and CDR2 as FQGNSA. V is TRBV7-2 and J is TRBJ2-7; D may be TRBD1 (6 bases). The sample consisted of whole blood. The clonotype was recovered from a female donor in good health. Some clones in this sample may be carry-over from other donors' samples. CDR3 region: CASSPTGTLTYEQYF. The DNA of the CDR3 is TGTGCCAGCAGCCCAACCGGGACACTTACCTACGAGCAGTACTTC.